This T cell receptor (beta chain) was obtained from a study of T cell responses to AZD1222 COVID-19 vaccine. A single count supports this clone. Its antigen remains unknown. V gave up 11 bases and J gave up 3 bases, with 17 bases separating them. The CDR3 has 13 amino acids. Germline-derived CDR1 and CDR2 are MNHEY and SVGAGI. The method was immunoSEQ multiplex PCR; TCRdb's version includes in-frame clones alone and lacks a portion of them. Among under 100,000 clones listed, 92% were seen once. Findings and limits, study-wide: Scientists sampled the repertoires only once the peak T cell response had passed. The span of vaccine-associated CD4 TCRs extended across spike, with dominance at 160-218 and 743-854.

The receptor comes from an adult in good health. The V and J genes are TRBV6-5 and TRBJ2-7; D remains unclear. The input for sequencing was peripheral blood, taken on day 0 of MenACWY control vaccination. In DNA form, the CDR3 reads TGTGCCTCGGCGGTGTACCTTGGCTACGAGCAGTACTTC. As protein: CASAVYLGYEQYF.